The 8 T cell receptor beta chains below come from one sample, sequenced in a study of cytomegalovirus exposure and HLA in healthy donors. The PCR ran on 60 Vbeta and 13 Jbeta primers. Profiled with immunoSEQ multiplex PCR; TCRdb holds only in-frame clones, not every one. The sample records tens of thousands of clones, around 68% being singletons. The sequencing sample was made of PBMCs. Source of these receptors: a woman between 35 and 50 years old in good health and CMV-seropositive.

This rearrangement joins TRBV4-3 to TRBJ1-2; D is unclear. With 1 base removed from V and 8 bases from J, the gap between germline ends came to 17 bases. The CDR3 is 15 residues long. Germline V gene data show CDR1 as LGHNA and CDR2 as YSLEER. CDR3: CASSQVYFWERGYTF. The DNA of the CDR3 is TGCGCCAGCAGCCAAGTTTATTTTTGGGAGAGGGGCTACACCTTC.

This clone was detected only a few times. The chain uses TRBV15 and TRBJ1-2; TRBD1 aligns across 8 bases. CDR1 is LNHNV, CDR2 YYDKDF, per germline (reference sequence). The V gene end was trimmed by 0 bases and the J gene end by 3 bases; junction bases not matched to a gene: 9. The CDR3 is 17 amino acids. Here the CDR3 DNA reads TGTGCCACCAGCAGAGATCAGGGGGCGAGGGTGGACTATGGCTACACCTTC. Protein: CATSRDQGARVDYGYTF.

This rearrangement joins TRBV4-3 to TRBJ1-6, with D perhaps matching TRBD1 (5 bases). The germline V gene has CDR1 LGHNA and CDR2 YSLEER. The CDR3 is made up of 15 amino acids. Trimming left V 0 bases short and J 11 bases short, with 14 bases between. CDR3 sequence reads: CASSQDKEGLAPLHF. Written as DNA, the CDR3 is TGCGCCAGCAGCCAAGATAAGGAGGGACTGGCACCCCTCCACTTT.

The chain carries TRBV9 and TRBJ2-3; 12 positions match TRBD2. The germline V gene has CDR1 SGDLS and CDR2 YYNGEE. The V segment lost 3 bases and the J segment 2 bases; nucleotides outside the gene matches: 13. CDR3 size: 19 residues. CDR3 sequence: CASSARGAASGRATDTQYF. CDR3 nucleotide sequence: TGTGCCAGCAGCGCAAGAGGGGCGGCTAGCGGGAGGGCCACAGATACGCAGTATTTT.

The rearrangement links TRBV19 to TRBJ1-1; D call uncertain. This CDR3 contains 12 residues. The germline V gene encodes CDR1 LNHDA and CDR2 SQIVND (reference sequence). V gave up 6 bases and J gave up 3 bases, with 8 bases separating them. CDR3 protein: CASSPGYTEAFF. CDR3 coding DNA: TGTGCCAGTAGCCCGGGTTACACTGAAGCTTTCTTT.

The rearrangement joins TRBV2 to TRBJ1-3; D remains unclear. The V gene's germline CDR1 is SNHLY and CDR2 FYNNEI. There are 15 residues in the CDR3. V was clipped by 6 bases and J by 0 bases, with 12 bases between them. The CDR3 loop reads CASRDGRGSGNTIYF. CDR3 in DNA: TGTGCCAGCAGAGATGGACGGGGCTCTGGAAACACCATATATTTT.

This clone has more than one count but fewer than ten. The J gene is TRBJ2-7, the V gene TRBV29-1, with D perhaps TRBD1 (6 bases). CDR1 is SQVTM and CDR2 is ANQGSEA in the germline V gene. CDR3 length: 13 residues. With 5 bases removed from V and 5 bases from J, the gap between germline ends came to 16 bases. The DNA for the CDR3 is TGCAGCGTTAGCCCCGGGGACATAAACGAGCAGTACTTC. It specifies CSVSPGDINEQYF.

J is TRBJ2-4 and V is TRBV5-4; TRBD1 is a possible D gene (6 bases). The CDR3 runs to 16 residues. The germline V gene encodes CDR1 SGHNT and CDR2 YYREEE (reference sequence). Trimming stripped 4 bases from V and 2 bases from J, with 16 bases between. The CDR3 nucleotides are TGTGCCAGCAGCCCCGACAGGTCTGGGACCAAAAACATTCAGTACTTC. Translation gives CASSPDRSGTKNIQYF.